The present T cell receptor beta chain was sequenced within a study of T cell repertoires in cytomegalovirus infection. TCRdb reprocessed the reads with MiXCR, giving one entry per CDR3 protein. The table lists around 750,000 distinct CDR3 sequences, approximately 32% of them singletons, with around 12% in the top ten. Remarks on this clonotype: Its antigen is unknown.

The specimen was cultured CD8+ T cells from PBMCs, collected from culture after CMV antigen stimulation. The sequence was collected from a human donor in good health (CMV status not recorded). Some clones in this sample may be carry-over from other donors' samples.

This CDR3 is CASTLAGLSYNEQFF. CDR3 coding DNA: TGTGCCAGCACTTTAGCGGGTCTCTCCTACAATGAGCAGTTCTTC. The chain has TRBV6-2 or TRBV6-3 and TRBJ2-1; TRBD2 matches 7 bases. Germline-derived CDR1 and CDR2 are MNHEY and SVGEGT. V was pared by 7 bases and J by 0 bases, with 6 bases of the junction left unmatched. The CDR3 has 15 residues.